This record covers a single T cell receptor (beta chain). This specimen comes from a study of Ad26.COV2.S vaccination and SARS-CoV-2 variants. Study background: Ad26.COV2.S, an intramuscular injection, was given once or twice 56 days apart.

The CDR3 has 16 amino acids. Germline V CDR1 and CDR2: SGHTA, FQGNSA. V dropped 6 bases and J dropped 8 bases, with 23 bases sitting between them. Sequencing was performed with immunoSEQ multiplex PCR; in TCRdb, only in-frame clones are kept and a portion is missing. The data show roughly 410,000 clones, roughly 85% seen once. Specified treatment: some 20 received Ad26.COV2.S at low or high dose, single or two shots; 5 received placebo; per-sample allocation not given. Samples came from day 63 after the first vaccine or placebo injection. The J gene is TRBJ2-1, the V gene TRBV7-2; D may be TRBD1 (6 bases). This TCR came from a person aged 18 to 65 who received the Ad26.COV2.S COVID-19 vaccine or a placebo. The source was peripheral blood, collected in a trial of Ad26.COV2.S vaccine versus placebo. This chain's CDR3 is CASSLSVGAPTDEQFF. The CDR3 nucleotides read TGTGCCAGCAGTTTATCCGTGGGGGCCCCCACGGATGAGCAGTTCTTC.